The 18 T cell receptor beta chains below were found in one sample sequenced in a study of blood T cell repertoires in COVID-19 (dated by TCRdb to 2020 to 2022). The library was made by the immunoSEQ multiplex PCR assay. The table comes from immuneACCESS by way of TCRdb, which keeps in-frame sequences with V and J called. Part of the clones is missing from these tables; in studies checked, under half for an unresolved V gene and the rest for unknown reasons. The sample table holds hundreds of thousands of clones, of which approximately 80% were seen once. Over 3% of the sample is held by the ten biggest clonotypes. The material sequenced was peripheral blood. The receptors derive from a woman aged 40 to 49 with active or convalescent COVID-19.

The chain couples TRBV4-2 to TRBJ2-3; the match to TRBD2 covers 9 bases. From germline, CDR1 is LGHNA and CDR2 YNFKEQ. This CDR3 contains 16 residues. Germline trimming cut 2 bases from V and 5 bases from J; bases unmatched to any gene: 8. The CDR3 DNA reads TGTGCCAGCAGCCAACGCGGGGGGGCCGGGGAAGATACGCAGTATTTT. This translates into CASSQRGGAGEDTQYF.

The CDR3 is CSASGSYYEQYV. The CDR3 region has the DNA TGCAGTGCTAGTGGCAGTTACTACGAGCAGTACGTC. The rearrangement links TRBV20-1 to TRBJ2-7; D not certain. Trimming shortened V by 3 bases and J by 3 bases, and 9 bases separated the two germline ends. The CDR3 consists of 12 residues. CDR1 and CDR2 (germline): DFQATT, SNEGSKA (reference sequence).

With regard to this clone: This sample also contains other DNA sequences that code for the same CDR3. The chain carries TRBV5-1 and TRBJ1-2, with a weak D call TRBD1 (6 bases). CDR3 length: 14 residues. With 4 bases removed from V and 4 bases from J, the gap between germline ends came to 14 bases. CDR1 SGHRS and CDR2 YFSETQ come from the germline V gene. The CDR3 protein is CASSREGEGYGYTF. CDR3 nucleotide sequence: TGCGCCAGCAGCAGAGAGGGGGAGGGCTATGGCTACACCTTC.

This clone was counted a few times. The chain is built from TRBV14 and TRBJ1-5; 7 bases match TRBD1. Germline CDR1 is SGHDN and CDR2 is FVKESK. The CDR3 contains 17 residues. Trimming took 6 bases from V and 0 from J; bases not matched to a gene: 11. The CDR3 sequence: CASRRIYRGYSNQPQHF. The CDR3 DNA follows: TGTGCCAGCAGACGCATATACAGGGGCTATAGCAATCAGCCCCAGCATTTT.

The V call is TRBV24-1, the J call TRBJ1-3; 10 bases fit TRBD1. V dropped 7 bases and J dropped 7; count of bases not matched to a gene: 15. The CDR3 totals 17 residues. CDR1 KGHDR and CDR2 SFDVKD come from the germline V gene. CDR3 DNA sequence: TGTGCCACCAGCGAGGGGAATAGGGACAGGGGCATCAACACCATATATTTT. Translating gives CATSEGNRDRGINTIYF.

The CDR3 loop is CSVRLGAGNTIYF. DNA of the CDR3: TGCAGCGTCCGCTTGGGGGCCGGAAACACCATATATTTT. The chain uses TRBV29-1 and TRBJ1-3; the D gene is possibly TRBD1 (6 bases). From germline, CDR1 is SQVTM and CDR2 ANQGSEA. The CDR3 consists of 13 residues. Trimming shortened V by 6 bases and J by 4 bases, and 13 bases separated the two germline ends.

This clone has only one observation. CDR3 sequence (DNA): TGTGCCATCAGTGAGAATGCGGATAGCTATGGCTACACCTTC. This codes for CAISENADSYGYTF. This chain joins TRBV10-3 and TRBJ1-2; D gene ambiguous. The V and J ends lost 2 bases and 4 bases respectively, with 11 bases between them. The germline V gene encodes CDR1 ENHRY and CDR2 SYGVKD. The CDR3 runs to 14 residues.

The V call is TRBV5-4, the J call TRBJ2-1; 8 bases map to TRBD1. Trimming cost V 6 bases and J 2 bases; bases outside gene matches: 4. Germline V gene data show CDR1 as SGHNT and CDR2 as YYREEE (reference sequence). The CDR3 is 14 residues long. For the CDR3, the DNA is TGTGCCAGCACGACGACAGGGGCCTACAATGAGCAGTTCTTC. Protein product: CASTTTGAYNEQFF.

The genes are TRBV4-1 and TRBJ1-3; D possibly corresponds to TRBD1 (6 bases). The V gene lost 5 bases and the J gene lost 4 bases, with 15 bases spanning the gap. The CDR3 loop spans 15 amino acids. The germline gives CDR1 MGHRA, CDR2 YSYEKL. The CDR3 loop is CASSYPGEIGNTIYF. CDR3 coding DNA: TGCGCCAGCAGCTACCCAGGGGAAATAGGAAACACCATATATTTT.

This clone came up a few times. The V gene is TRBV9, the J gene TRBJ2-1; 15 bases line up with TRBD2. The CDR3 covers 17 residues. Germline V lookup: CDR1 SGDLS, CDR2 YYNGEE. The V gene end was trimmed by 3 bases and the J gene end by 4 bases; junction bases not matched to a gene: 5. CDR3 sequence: CASSAGLAGGVYNEQFF. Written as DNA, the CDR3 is TGTGCCAGCAGCGCCGGACTAGCGGGGGGGGTTTACAATGAGCAGTTCTTC.

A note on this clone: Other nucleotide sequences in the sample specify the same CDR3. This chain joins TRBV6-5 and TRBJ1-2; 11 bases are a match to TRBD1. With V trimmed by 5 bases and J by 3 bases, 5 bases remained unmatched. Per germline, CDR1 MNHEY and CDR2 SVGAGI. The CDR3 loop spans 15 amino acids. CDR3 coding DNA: TGTGCCAGCAGTAAACCGGGACAGGGGGACTATGGCTACACCTTC. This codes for CASSKPGQGDYGYTF.

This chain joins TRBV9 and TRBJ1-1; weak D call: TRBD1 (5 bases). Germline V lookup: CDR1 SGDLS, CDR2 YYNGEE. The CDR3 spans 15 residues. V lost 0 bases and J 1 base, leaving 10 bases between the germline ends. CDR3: CASSVAGFGNTEAFF. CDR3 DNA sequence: TGTGCCAGCAGCGTAGCAGGGTTCGGGAACACTGAAGCTTTCTTT. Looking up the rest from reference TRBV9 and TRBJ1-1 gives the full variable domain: DSGVTQTPKHLITATGQRVTLRCSPRSGDLSVYWYQQSLDQGLQFLIQYYNGEERAKGNILERFSAQQFPDLHSELNLSSLELGDSALYFCASSVAGFGNTEAFFGQGTRLTVV.

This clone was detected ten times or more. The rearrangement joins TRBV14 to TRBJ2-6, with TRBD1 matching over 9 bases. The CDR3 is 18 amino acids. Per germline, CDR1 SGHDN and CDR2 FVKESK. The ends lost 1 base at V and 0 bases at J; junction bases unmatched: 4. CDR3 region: CASSQVGQGLSGANVLTF. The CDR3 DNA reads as TGTGCCAGCAGCCAAGTGGGACAGGGCCTCTCTGGGGCCAACGTCCTGACTTTC. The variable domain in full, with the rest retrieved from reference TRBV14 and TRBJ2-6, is EAGVTQFPSHSVIEKGQTVTLRCDPISGHDNLYWYRRVMGKEIKFLLHFVKESKQDESGMPNNRFLAERTGGTYSTLKVQPAELEDSGVYFCASSQVGQGLSGANVLTFGAGSRLTVL.

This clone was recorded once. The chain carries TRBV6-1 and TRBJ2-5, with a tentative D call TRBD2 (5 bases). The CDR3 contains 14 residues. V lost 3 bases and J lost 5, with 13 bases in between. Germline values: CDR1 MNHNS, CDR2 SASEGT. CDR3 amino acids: CASSEKRVGETQYF. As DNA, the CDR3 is TGTGCCAGCAGTGAGAAGAGGGTGGGGGAGACCCAGTACTTC.

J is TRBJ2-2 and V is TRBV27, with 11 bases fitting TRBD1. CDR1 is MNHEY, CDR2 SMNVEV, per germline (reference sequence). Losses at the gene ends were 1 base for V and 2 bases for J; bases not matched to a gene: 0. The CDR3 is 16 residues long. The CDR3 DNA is TGTGCCAGCAGTTTATGGACAGGGGGCAACACCGGGGAGCTGTTTTTT. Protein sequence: CASSLWTGGNTGELFF.

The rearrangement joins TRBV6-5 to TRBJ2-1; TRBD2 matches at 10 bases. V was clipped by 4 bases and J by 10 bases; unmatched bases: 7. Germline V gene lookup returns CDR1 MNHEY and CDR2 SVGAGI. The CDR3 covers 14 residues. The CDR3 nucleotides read TGTGCCAGCAGTTGGCTAGCGGGGGCGGGGGAGCAGTTCTTC. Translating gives CASSWLAGAGEQFF.

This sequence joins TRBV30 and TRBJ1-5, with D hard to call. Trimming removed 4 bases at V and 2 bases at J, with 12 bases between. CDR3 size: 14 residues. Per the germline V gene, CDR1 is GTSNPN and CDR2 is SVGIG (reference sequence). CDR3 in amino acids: CAWTGGDGNQPQHF. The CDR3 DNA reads TGTGCCTGGACTGGCGGGGATGGCAATCAGCCCCAGCATTTT. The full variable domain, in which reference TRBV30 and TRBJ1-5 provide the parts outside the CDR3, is SQTIHQWPATLVQPVGSPLSLECTVEGTSNPNLYWYRQAAGRGLQLLFYSVGIGQISSEVPQNLSASRPQDRQFILSSKKLLLSDSGFYLCAWTGGDGNQPQHFGDGTRLSIL.

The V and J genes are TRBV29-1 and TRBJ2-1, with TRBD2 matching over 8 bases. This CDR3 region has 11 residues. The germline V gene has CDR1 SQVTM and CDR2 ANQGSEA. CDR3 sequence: CGGLVKDEQFF. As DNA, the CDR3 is TGCGGGGGACTAGTCAAGGATGAGCAGTTCTTC.